These T cell receptor beta chains were read from a single sample in a study of technical replicates of blood from a handful of donors. TCRdb's table, derived via immunoSEQ multiplex PCR, lists solely in-frame clones and lacks some. This sample yields roughly 80,000 clones, of which 93% are seen a single time; roughly 0.23% belongs to the top ten. The sample consisted of T cells isolated from PBMCs. The source is a human donor in good health. Both conserved end residues are trimmed from each CDR3. The D gene is left open where the match is weak.

CDR3aa: SVSGRLNTEAF
j_gene: TRBJ1-1
d_gene: NA
v_gene: TRBV29-1

CDR3aa: ASSQWRYEKLF
j_gene: TRBJ1-4
d_gene: NA
v_gene: TRBV4-1

CDR3aa: ASSFFGTGNTGELF
j_gene: TRBJ2-2
d_gene: TRBD1
v_gene: TRBV5-1

CDR3aa: ASSVTGTGDGYT
j_gene: TRBJ1-2
d_gene: TRBD1
v_gene: TRBV5-1

CDR3aa: ASRVRGADNEQF
j_gene: TRBJ2-1
d_gene: NA
v_gene: TRBV4-2

CDR3aa: ASSSDRAHTEAF
j_gene: TRBJ1-1
d_gene: TRBD1
v_gene: TRBV7-2

CDR3aa: ASSLIPDEGAYGYT
j_gene: TRBJ1-2
d_gene: NA
v_gene: TRBV27

CDR3aa: ASSPRRQSPQPQH
j_gene: TRBJ1-5
d_gene: NA
v_gene: TRBV18

CDR3aa: ASSLGGTGTDTQY
j_gene: TRBJ2-3
d_gene: TRBD1
v_gene: TRBV11-3

CDR3aa: ASSYSFQREENEQF
j_gene: TRBJ2-1
d_gene: TRBD2
v_gene: TRBV6-5

CDR3aa: ASSPRGLAGLSSYNEQF
j_gene: TRBJ2-1
d_gene: TRBD2
v_gene: TRBV5-1

CDR3aa: ASSRNRGAYEQY
j_gene: TRBJ2-7
d_gene: TRBD1
v_gene: TRBV6-5

CDR3aa: AWGQGYGYT
j_gene: TRBJ1-2
d_gene: TRBD1
v_gene: TRBV30

CDR3aa: ASTRRQGAEAF
j_gene: TRBJ1-1
d_gene: NA
v_gene: TRBV5-1

CDR3aa: ASSPGLGGRGKLEQF
j_gene: TRBJ2-1
d_gene: TRBD2
v_gene: TRBV5-1

CDR3aa: AWSSGQGEETQY
j_gene: TRBJ2-5
d_gene: TRBD1
v_gene: TRBV30

CDR3aa: ASSFGTGELF
j_gene: TRBJ2-2
d_gene: NA
v_gene: TRBV28

CDR3aa: ACSREPEAF
j_gene: TRBJ1-1
d_gene: NA
v_gene: TRBV30

CDR3aa: ASSLGQGYRNTEAF
j_gene: TRBJ1-1
d_gene: TRBD1
v_gene: TRBV19

CDR3aa: ASSIATGDDYGYT
j_gene: TRBJ1-2
d_gene: TRBD1
v_gene: TRBV19

CDR3aa: ASSEKGHLNTEAF
j_gene: TRBJ1-1
d_gene: NA
v_gene: TRBV7-8

CDR3aa: ASSQTWAGGADTQY
j_gene: TRBJ2-3
d_gene: TRBD1
v_gene: TRBV7-7

CDR3aa: SVEDRQAHSYNEQF
j_gene: TRBJ2-1
d_gene: NA
v_gene: TRBV29-1

CDR3aa: ASSSTGYRLTGGETQY
j_gene: TRBJ2-5
d_gene: TRBD1
v_gene: TRBV5-5

CDR3aa: ASSVGGQGLYEQY
j_gene: TRBJ2-7
d_gene: TRBD1
v_gene: TRBV9

CDR3aa: ASSLGGLAGVYGPFGDTQY
j_gene: TRBJ2-3
d_gene: TRBD2
v_gene: TRBV28

CDR3aa: ASSWGQGASGSYDEQY
j_gene: TRBJ2-7
d_gene: TRBD1
v_gene: TRBV28

CDR3aa: ASSPPARGEQY
j_gene: TRBJ2-7
d_gene: NA
v_gene: TRBV18

CDR3aa: ASSQVNRSPLH
j_gene: TRBJ1-6
d_gene: NA
v_gene: TRBV4-1

CDR3aa: ASSGDSNEQF
j_gene: TRBJ2-1
d_gene: NA
v_gene: TRBV2

CDR3aa: ASSSYRGRVSGYT
j_gene: TRBJ1-2
d_gene: TRBD1
v_gene: TRBV6-5